A single sample is the source of the 8 T cell receptor beta chains below, sequenced in a study of T cell responses to AZD1222 COVID-19 vaccine. The method was immunoSEQ multiplex PCR; TCRdb's version includes in-frame clones alone and lacks a portion of them. The data contain more than 100,000 clones, over 85% of them singletons. The sequencing used peripheral blood, collected on day 0 of AZD1222 vaccination. These receptors all come from an adult in good health.

The chain carries TRBV9 and TRBJ2-6; D gene uncertain. CDR3 length equals 16 residues. CDR1 is SGDLS, CDR2 YYNGEE, per germline. The V end lost 4 bases, the J end lost 1 base, and 12 bases lay between the germline ends. DNA of the CDR3: TGTGCCAGCAGCCCACCGAGTACATCTGGGGCCAACGTCCTGACTTTC. This translates into CASSPPSTSGANVLTF.

The chain combines TRBV11-2 with TRBJ1-6; tentative D call: TRBD1 (5 bases). The CDR3 consists of 17 residues. Germline V CDR1 and CDR2: SGHAT, FQNNGV. V dropped 1 base and J dropped 2 bases, with 12 bases sitting between them. The CDR3 bases are TGTGCCAGCAGCTTAGGGGTCGCGGGGCCCTATAATTCACCCCTCCACTTT. Translation gives CASSLGVAGPYNSPLHF. Variable domain in full (rest from reference TRBV11-2 and TRBJ1-6): EAGVAQSPRYKIIEKRQSVAFWCNPISGHATLYWYQQILGQGPKLLIQFQNNGVVDDSQLPKDRFSAERLKGVDSTLKIQPAKLEDSAVYLCASSLGVAGPYNSPLHFGNGTRLTVT.

V is TRBV7-9 and J is TRBJ1-2; no clear D gene. The CDR3 has 14 amino acids. Trimming removed 5 bases from V and 6 bases from J, with 16 bases in between. In germline, CDR1 is SEHNR, CDR2 FQNEAQ (reference sequence). The CDR3, as DNA: TGTGCCAGCAGCAACGAGTTCGCCGGGAATGGCTACACCTTC. Protein sequence: CASSNEFAGNGYTF.

The V gene is TRBV19, the J gene TRBJ2-2; 7 bases map to TRBD2. The CDR3 sequence is 15 residues long. The V gene's germline CDR1 is LNHDA and CDR2 SQIVND (reference sequence). V shed 7 bases, J shed 2 bases, and the junction held 7 bases outside the gene matches. In DNA, the CDR3 is TGTGCCAGTATTGGTCTAGCGGCTAACACCGGGGAGCTGTTTTTT. Its translation: CASIGLAANTGELFF.

The CDR3 region has the DNA TGTGCCAGCAGCCCGTGGACAGGGGGTACAGATACGCAGTATTTT. Protein product: CASSPWTGGTDTQYF. The rearrangement uses TRBV3-1 (or the pseudogene TRBV3-2) and TRBJ2-3; 10 bases fit TRBD1. The junction had 4 bases not matched to a gene; V was cut back by 4 bases and J by 3 bases. Germline values: CDR1 LGHDT, CDR2 YNNKEL (reference sequence). The CDR3 runs to 15 residues.

The genes are TRBV4-1 and TRBJ1-3; possible D gene TRBD1, 6 bases. Germline V gene sequence: CDR1 MGHRA, CDR2 YSYEKL. V lost 4 bases and J 0 bases, leaving 13 bases between the germline ends. The CDR3 totals 16 residues. Here the CDR3 reads CASSPGVPLSGNTIYF. The DNA of the CDR3 is TGCGCCAGCAGCCCAGGGGTTCCCCTCTCTGGAAACACCATATATTTT.

The chain's CDR3 is CASSIPGSGDTQYF. The CDR3 DNA reads as TGTGCCAGTAGTATCCCAGGGTCTGGAGATACGCAGTATTTT. The gene calls are TRBV19 and TRBJ2-3; TRBD1 might be the D (5 bases). The V and J ends lost 3 bases and 5 bases respectively, with 12 bases between them. Germline CDR1 and CDR2: LNHDA and SQIVND (reference sequence). The CDR3 contains 14 residues.

The chain recombines TRBV18 with TRBJ2-3; TRBD2 matches at 13 bases. This CDR3 region has 17 residues. Trimming removed 6 bases from V and 4 bases from J; junction bases left unmatched: 10. Germline V gene sequence: CDR1 KGHSH, CDR2 LQKENI. The CDR3 region has the DNA TGTGCCAGCTCTCGGACTAGCGGGAGTGCAGTAGCAGATACGCAGTATTTT. Translating it yields CASSRTSGSAVADTQYF.